A selection of T cell receptor beta chains follows, all from one sample in a study of regulatory T cells in long-lasting Graves disease. TCRdb re-called the multiplex PCR reads with MiXCR, one entry per CDR3 protein. The repertoire consists of a few hundred thousand distinct CDR3 sequences, with around 19% occurring once and the leading ten covering 12%. This sample was also put to use in a study of T cells in Graves' hyperthyroidism and ophthalmopathy.

Sequenced material: peripheral blood mononuclear cells (PBMCs), taken at new diagnosis, from a patient treated with antithyroid drugs. Receptor source: a woman in her twenties or thirties with Graves disease. The CDR3 runs from the conserved cysteine through the conserved F or W. Expanded clones are given a class, and other clones once, few, many or no size at all.

>many|TRBV30
CAWSVRGDTSAFF
>.|TRBV13
CASSFKGQGWTEAFF
>many|TRBV20-1
CSALAGRNEKLFF
>many|TRBV7-9
CASSYGTENSPLHF
>many|TRBV30
CAWSVLGWGELFF
>.|TRBV10-3
CATGPGGRFSEQFF
>many|TRBV18
CASSPDQPQHF
>many|TRBV2
CASSRQQSSYEQYF
>many|TRBV19
CASSGQGKNLAFF
>.|TRBV28
CASSLFGLAGAETQYF
>once|TRBV6-2/TRBV6-3
CASSQRWTLPGQPQHF
>many|TRBV6-1
CASRNGRAEAFF
>many|TRBV12-3/TRBV12-4
CASSLEGTGGNGYTF
>many|TRBV28
CASSRPRQGLNTEAFF
>many|TRBV11-2
CASSLSGSPTF
>many|TRBV6-1
CASSEGVGPQETQYF
>few|TRBV6-5
CASSYGKNQPQHF
>.|TRBV7-8
CASSLVSGGGDEQFF
>many|TRBV7-9
CASSRGTPNEQYF
>many|TRBV5-6
CASSLGGFGVGTDEQFF
>few|TRBV5-1
CASSLADYNEQFF
>.|TRBV5-1
CASSEPGQDGNTIYF
>.|TRBV30
CAWSPWGDRGLSRAFF
>.|TRBV12-3/TRBV12-4
CASSLWGNTGELFF
>many|TRBV6-1
CASSRERNTEAFF
>many|TRBV24-1
CATSDPLAGDYGYTF
>many|TRBV30
CAWTRNTDNYGYTF
>many|TRBV2
CASSFPQGAIGEQYF
>.|TRBV28
CASSLPGPDTQYF
>many|TRBV12-3/TRBV12-4
CASSLKQGRQPQHF
>many|TRBV6-1
CASSERNPYEQYF
>.|TRBV28
CASSPMLGTSGPGTDTQYF
>few|TRBV6-1
CASRGQGPYNEQFF
>many|TRBV7-9
CASSSGGGLEQYF
>many|TRBV12-3/TRBV12-4
CASSPTGNEQFF
>many|TRBV6-1
CASGSTSGKTDTQYF
>.|TRBV28
CASVSQGLAINEQFF
>.|TRBV13
CASSLGSSGHTDTQYF
>many|TRBV6-1
CASNDPTATSSSGNTIYF
>.|TRBV6-2/TRBV6-3
CASSPGPVTSEKLFF
>many|TRBV2
CASSGPVANYGYTF
>many|TRBV20-1
CSARDSGRGIEQYF
>few|TRBV28
CASNSLAGGYNEQFF
>many|TRBV7-2
CASSPGLGHEKLFF
>many|TRBV30
CAWDISSGNTIYF
>many|TRBV12-3/TRBV12-4
CASSSPYEQYF
>many|TRBV12-3/TRBV12-4
CASSLEGREKYEQYF
>many|TRBV7-9
CASSLVRQMNTEAFF
>.|TRBV7-9
CASSQTGADTDTQYF
>.|TRBV19
CASSIKGGRAGDTQYF